One sample yielded the 27 T cell receptor beta chains listed below, sequenced in a study of blood T cell repertoires in COVID-19. Data came from immunoSEQ multiplex PCR; TCRdb stores just in-frame clones and leaves some out. The repertoire holds about 260,000 clones, with around 89% as singletons. Sequenced sample: peripheral blood. These receptors all stem from a man in his 60s who had recovered from COVID-19.

The chain links TRBV7-8 to TRBJ1-5; possibly TRBD1 for D (5 bases). Germline-derived CDR1 and CDR2 are SGHVS and FQNEAQ. The CDR3 runs 14 residues. The V and J ends lost 5 bases and 6 bases respectively, with 14 bases between them. CDR3 sequence: CASSPGGEAQPQHF. CDR3 nucleotide sequence: TGTGCCAGCAGCCCAGGAGGGGAGGCTCAGCCCCAGCATTTT.

This chain connects TRBV15 to TRBJ1-2; D gene uncertain. Germline V lookup: CDR1 LNHNV, CDR2 YYDKDF (reference sequence). The CDR3 extends over 15 amino acids. The V end was cut by 0 bases, the J end by 3 bases, with 11 bases between. The CDR3: CATSRDNQVDYGYTF. For the CDR3, the DNA is TGTGCCACCAGCAGAGATAACCAGGTCGACTATGGCTACACCTTC.

The chain recombines TRBV7-6 with TRBJ2-6; D ambiguous. Between the trimmed V and J ends, which lost 0 bases and 0 bases, there was a span of 9 bases. The CDR3 runs to 17 residues. Germline CDR1 and CDR2: SGHVS and FNYEAQ. Written as DNA, the CDR3 is TGTGCCAGCAGCTTAGCTTCAGGTTCCTCTGGGGCCAACGTCCTGACTTTC. It translates to CASSLASGSSGANVLTF.

The rearrangement links TRBV7-2 to TRBJ2-1, with 7 bases identical to TRBD1. Germline CDR1 is SGHTA and CDR2 is FQGNSA. V dropped 5 bases and J dropped 6; count of bases not matched to a gene: 7. There are 14 residues in the CDR3. The CDR3 nucleotides are TGTGCCAGCAGCAACTGGGACAGAGGCAATGAGCAGTTCTTC. Protein sequence: CASSNWDRGNEQFF. The complete variable domain, with remaining parts taken from reference TRBV7-2 and TRBJ2-1, reads GAGVSQSPSNKVTEKGKDVELRCDPISGHTALYWYRQSLGQGLEFLIYFQGNSAPDKSGLPSDRFSAERTGGSVSTLTIQRTQQEDSAVYLCASSNWDRGNEQFFGPGTRLTVL.

The chain links TRBV11-2 to TRBJ1-4; no clear D gene. The CDR3 has 15 amino acids. Deletions cut 5 bases from V and 3 bases from J, with 13 bases between. The V gene's germline CDR1 is SGHAT and CDR2 FQNNGV. CDR3 coding DNA: TGTGCCAGCAGCCCCCGACTCTTGGCTAATGAAAAACTGTTTTTT. This sequence encodes CASSPRLLANEKLFF.

This chain joins TRBV6-2 or TRBV6-3 and TRBJ1-2; a weak D match, TRBD1 (5 bases). Germline CDR1 reads MNHEY; CDR2 reads SVGEGT. There are 14 residues in the CDR3. Between the trimmed V and J ends, which lost 2 bases and 7 bases, there was a span of 14 bases. Here the CDR3 DNA reads TGTGCCAGCAGTTACGGGGCAGATCCAGGTGGCTACACCTTC. It translates to CASSYGADPGGYTF.

In its sample, this clone was seen once. The chain employs TRBV18 and TRBJ2-5, with a possible D match to TRBD1 (5 bases). The CDR3 spans 14 residues. Trimming took 5 bases from V and 5 from J, leaving 15 bases between them. CDR1 and CDR2 from the germline V gene are KGHSH and LQKENI. The CDR3 spells CASSTQGALETQYF. The CDR3 region has the DNA TGTGCCAGCTCAACCCAGGGTGCGCTGGAGACCCAGTACTTC. The full variable domain, completed using reference TRBV18 and TRBJ2-5, is NAGVMQNPRHLVRRRGQEARLRCSPMKGHSHVYWYRQLPEEGLKFMVYLQKENIIDESGMPKERFSAEFPKEGPSILRIQQVVRGDSAAYFCASSTQGALETQYFGPGTRLLVL.

The rearrangement links TRBV5-1 to TRBJ2-1; possible D gene TRBD1, 7 bases. CDR1 and CDR2 (germline): SGHRS, YFSETQ. The CDR3 consists of 16 residues. V shed 3 bases and J shed 4 bases, with 17 bases lying between them. For the CDR3, the DNA is TGCGCCAGCAGCTCCGAACCAGGGGGGTCATACAATGAGCAGTTCTTC. Translating it yields CASSSEPGGSYNEQFF.

On this clone: In this CDR3 the conserved last residue, phenylalanine or tryptophan, is missing, so a read error is likely. Because the CDR3's place on the DNA is in doubt, the DNA is left out and the CDR3 is given as listed by TCRdb. The rearrangement links TRBV19 to TRBJ2-4; the table's D gene call, TRBD1, was not cross checked with the DNA. Germline assignment: CDR1 LNHDA and CDR2 SQIVND (reference sequence). Counting both end residues, the CDR3 totals 10 amino acids. The CDR3: CASRKRDMDP.

The genes are TRBV5-1 and TRBJ1-5; no reliable D call. The V gene's germline CDR1 is SGHRS and CDR2 YFSETQ. Deletions cut 0 bases from V and 5 bases from J, with 6 bases between. This CDR3 region has 13 residues. CDR3 sequence: CASSLGADQPQHF. In nucleotides, the CDR3 is TGCGCCAGCAGCTTGGGGGCCGATCAGCCCCAGCATTTT.

The genes are TRBV27 and TRBJ1-1; 8 bases line up with TRBD1. The CDR3 has 16 residues. The V segment lost 3 bases and the J segment 6 bases; nucleotides outside the gene matches: 12. Germline values: CDR1 MNHEY, CDR2 SMNVEV (reference sequence). CDR3 residues: CASSFQGASGGAEAFF. In DNA, the CDR3 is TGTGCCAGCAGTTTCCAGGGGGCGTCCGGCGGGGCTGAAGCTTTCTTT.

In nucleotides, the CDR3 is TGTGCCAGTAGTATCGACGGTGCAGGGGGCAGGAACTATGGCTACACCTTC. Its protein is CASSIDGAGGRNYGYTF. J is TRBJ1-2 and V is TRBV19; TRBD1 agrees at 8 bases. This CDR3 contains 17 residues. CDR1 is LNHDA, CDR2 SQIVND, per germline (reference sequence). The trim removed 3 bases at V and 2 bases at J, leaving 11 bases unmatched.

This chain connects TRBV3-1 (or the pseudogene TRBV3-2) to TRBJ1-4, with D unclear. This CDR3 has 16 amino acids. Germline loops: CDR1 LGHDT, CDR2 YNNKEL (reference sequence). Trimming stripped 1 base from V and 0 bases from J, with 9 bases between. For the CDR3, the DNA is TGTGCCAGCAGCCAAGGATCGGTGGCAACTAATGAAAAACTGTTTTTT. Translation: CASSQGSVATNEKLFF.

The V call is TRBV19, the J call TRBJ2-1, with TRBD2 matching over 11 bases. The germline V gene has CDR1 LNHDA and CDR2 SQIVND (reference sequence). Trimming at V came to 9 bases and at J to 0 bases, leaving 7 bases not matched to a gene. The CDR3 loop spans 16 amino acids. The CDR3 here is CASGTSGLSSYNEQFF. The CDR3 bases are TGTGCCAGCGGGACTAGCGGCCTCAGCTCCTACAATGAGCAGTTCTTC.

The chain uses TRBV7-9 and TRBJ1-4; D is undetermined. The CDR3 has 14 amino acids. V was clipped by 2 bases and J by 2 bases, with 6 bases between them. The V gene's germline CDR1 is SEHNR and CDR2 FQNEAQ (reference sequence). As DNA, the CDR3 is TGTGCCAGCAGCTTATCCGGGACTAATGAAAAACTGTTTTTT. This translates into CASSLSGTNEKLFF. Full variable domain (missing parts from reference TRBV7-9 and TRBJ1-4): DTGVSQNPRHKITKRGQNVTFRCDPISEHNRLYWYRQTLGQGPEFLTYFQNEAQLEKSRLLSDRFSAERPKGSFSTLEIQRTEQGDSAMYLCASSLSGTNEKLFFGSGTQLSVL.

The DNA of the CDR3 is TGTGCCAGCAGTGATAAAGATGCGGGTCCCGGGGAGCTGTTTTTT. As protein: CASSDKDAGPGELFF. The rearrangement uses TRBV2 and TRBJ2-2, with D perhaps matching TRBD2 (5 bases). The V end was cut by 3 bases, the J end by 6 bases, with 14 bases between. The CDR3 is 15 amino acids. CDR1 is SNHLY, CDR2 FYNNEI, per germline.

The rearrangement links TRBV11-1 to TRBJ2-7; 9 positions agree with TRBD2. The trim removed 5 bases at V and 0 bases at J, leaving 8 bases unmatched. CDR1 SGHAT and CDR2 FQDESV come from the germline V gene (reference sequence). The CDR3 totals 16 residues. The CDR3 is CASSRRASGDSYEQYF. In nucleotides, the CDR3 is TGTGCCAGCAGCCGGCGGGCTAGCGGGGACTCCTACGAGCAGTACTTC.

The chain joins TRBV6-2 or TRBV6-3 to TRBJ1-1; D gene ambiguous. The V gene lost 6 bases and the J gene lost 7 bases, with 15 bases spanning the gap. Germline CDR1 reads MNHEY; CDR2 reads SVGEGT. The CDR3 is made up of 13 amino acids. The CDR3 spells CASSRGLRVEAFF. CDR3 nucleotide sequence: TGTGCCAGCAGCCGAGGCTTACGGGTTGAAGCTTTCTTT.

This clone was detected a few times. The chain has TRBV27 and TRBJ1-4, with D unresolved. Germline values: CDR1 MNHEY, CDR2 SMNVEV (reference sequence). Trimming removed 4 bases at V and 7 bases at J, with 16 bases between. This CDR3 has 15 amino acids. CDR3 residues: CASSSAGLGREKLFF. The CDR3 DNA is TGTGCCAGCAGTTCGGCAGGTTTGGGTCGTGAAAAACTGTTTTTT.

This clone was recorded once. CDR3 DNA: TGTGCCACTGCGGGGGGGCTAGACAATGAGCAGTTCTTC. This sequence encodes CATAGGLDNEQFF. V is TRBV19 and J is TRBJ2-1; the match to TRBD2 covers 9 bases. The CDR3 is 13 residues long. CDR1 and CDR2 (germline): LNHDA, SQIVND (reference sequence). J was trimmed by 5 bases and V by 10 bases; bases with no gene match: 6.

The chain recombines TRBV3-1 (or the pseudogene TRBV3-2) with TRBJ2-7; D possibly corresponds to TRBD1 (5 bases). The CDR3 sequence is 15 residues long. Trimming took off 4 bases at V and 2 bases at J, with 15 bases between the two ends. Germline V lookup: CDR1 LGHDT, CDR2 YNNKEL (reference sequence). The CDR3 DNA sequence: TGTGCCAGCAGCCCATGGGGCGGCGGCACCTACGAGCAGTACTTC. Protein sequence: CASSPWGGGTYEQYF.

The chain couples TRBV18 to TRBJ1-1; D not resolved. Germline CDR1 reads KGHSH; CDR2 reads LQKENI. Trimming shortened V by 1 base and J by 0 bases, and 12 bases separated the two germline ends. CDR3 length: 16 amino acids. CDR3 sequence reads: CASSPRNAALNTEAFF. CDR3 DNA: TGTGCCAGCTCACCACGCAACGCGGCTTTGAACACTGAAGCTTTCTTT.

The chain employs TRBV27 and TRBJ2-7; 7 bases align to TRBD2. Trimming took 5 bases from V and 2 from J; bases not matched to a gene: 9. The CDR3 covers 15 residues. Germline lookup yields CDR1 MNHEY and CDR2 SMNVEV (reference sequence). The CDR3 is CASSPPFGGAYEQYF. The CDR3 coding sequence is TGTGCCAGCAGTCCACCTTTTGGGGGGGCCTACGAGCAGTACTTC.

This clone showed up just a few times. Other nucleotide sequences from this sample produce the same CDR3. The chain couples TRBV5-1 to TRBJ1-1; unclear D gene. Per germline, CDR1 SGHRS and CDR2 YFSETQ. The V end was cut by 2 bases, the J end by 0 bases, with 5 bases between. CDR3 size: 13 residues. CDR3: CASSFAVNTEAFF. CDR3 nucleotide sequence: TGCGCCAGCAGCTTTGCGGTGAACACTGAAGCTTTCTTT.

The chain recombines TRBV5-4 with TRBJ2-7; no firm D call. With 4 bases removed from V and 5 bases from J, the gap between germline ends came to 16 bases. The germline V gene has CDR1 SGHNT and CDR2 YYREEE (reference sequence). The CDR3 is 14 amino acids. DNA for the CDR3: TGTGCCAGCAGCCGCGCCTCCACCCTGGACGAGCAGTACTTC. It yields the protein CASSRASTLDEQYF.

The DNA of the CDR3 is TGTGCCAGCAGCTTGGGAGAGGCTAATGAAAAACTGTTTTTT. This codes for CASSLGEANEKLFF. The chain joins TRBV9 to TRBJ1-4; D is unresolved. Trimming took 4 bases from V and 3 from J, leaving 10 bases between them. Germline V gives CDR1 SGDLS, CDR2 YYNGEE. The CDR3 extends over 14 amino acids.

The chain couples TRBV12-3 or TRBV12-4 to TRBJ2-7; a weak D match, TRBD2 (5 bases). V was cut by 5 bases and J by 2 bases, with 10 bases left in between. The CDR3 spans 13 residues. The CDR3 is CASSPRTPYEQYF. In nucleotides, the CDR3 is TGTGCCAGCAGTCCCCGGACTCCCTACGAGCAGTACTTC.